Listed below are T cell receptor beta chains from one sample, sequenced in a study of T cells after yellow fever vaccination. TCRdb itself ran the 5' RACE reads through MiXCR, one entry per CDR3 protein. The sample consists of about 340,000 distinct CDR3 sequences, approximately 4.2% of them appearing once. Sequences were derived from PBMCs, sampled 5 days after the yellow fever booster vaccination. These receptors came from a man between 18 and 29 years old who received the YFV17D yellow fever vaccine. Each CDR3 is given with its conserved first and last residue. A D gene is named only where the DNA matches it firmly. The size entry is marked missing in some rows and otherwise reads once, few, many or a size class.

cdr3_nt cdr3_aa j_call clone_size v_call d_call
TGTGCCAGCAGCTTAGCGCGACTAGCGGGGGGAACAGATACGCAGTATTTT CASSLARLAGGTDTQYF TRBJ2-3 many TRBV7-9 TRBD2
TGTGCCAGCAGTGAAGGACCGGGACCTTACAATGAGCAGTTCTTC CASSEGPGPYNEQFF TRBJ2-1 few TRBV6-4 NA
TGCGCCAGCAGCCGACTGACAGGGGGGGAGAACACCGGGGAGCTGTTTTTT CASSRLTGGENTGELFF TRBJ2-2 many TRBV4-1 TRBD1
TGCAGTGCTGGCACTCCGACAGAAAACATTCAGTACTTC CSAGTPTENIQYF TRBJ2-4 many TRBV20-1 NA
TGCAGTGCCCGCCGGGGGGGTGAGGTCAATGAAAAACTGTTTTTT CSARRGGEVNEKLFF TRBJ1-4 NA TRBV20-1 NA
TGTGCCAGCAGCTTAGCCCCCCCCGACAGGCTTTCTGGAAACACCATATATTTT CASSLAPPDRLSGNTIYF TRBJ1-3 NA TRBV11-2 NA
TGTGCCACCAGTGATTCTCAAGGGATCGACAGTGATGGTTCACCCCTCCACTTT CATSDSQGIDSDGSPLHF TRBJ1-6 few TRBV24-1 NA
TGCGCCAGCATTCAGGGGGGTTCCTATAATTCACCCCTCCACTTT CASIQGGSYNSPLHF TRBJ1-6 NA TRBV10-2 TRBD1
TGTGCCACCAGTGACCCCTTCGGACAGGGTGAATCCACTGAAGCTTTCTTT CATSDPFGQGESTEAFF TRBJ1-1 NA TRBV24-1 TRBD1
TGTGCCAGCATTGATGGGGGAGAGACCCAGTACTTC CASIDGGETQYF TRBJ2-5 few TRBV28 NA
TGTGCCAGCAGTTTGGTTGGTTTTGGCACAGATACGCAGTATTTT CASSLVGFGTDTQYF TRBJ2-3 NA TRBV12-3/TRBV12-4 NA
TGCAGCGCCCAACGCGGGGGAAGGGCCGGGGAGCTGTTTTTT CSAQRGGRAGELFF TRBJ2-2 NA TRBV29-1 TRBD2
TGTGCCAGCAAGGGGGCGAGTCCCTACAATGAGCAGTTCTTC CASKGASPYNEQFF TRBJ2-1 many TRBV5-6 TRBD1
TGTGCCAGCAGCTACGGGACAGGGATTAATGAAAAACTGTTTTTT CASSYGTGINEKLFF TRBJ1-4 NA TRBV7-2 TRBD1
TGCGCCAGCAGCCAAGACCCAGGAAGCGTTGGGACCCAGTACTTC CASSQDPGSVGTQYF TRBJ2-5 few TRBV4-1 NA
TGTGCCAGCAGCCCTAGTAGCGGACAGGGCTCGACGCAGTATTTT CASSPSSGQGSTQYF TRBJ2-3 many TRBV7-2 TRBD1
TGCGCCAGCACCTGGGGGAGACTAGCGGGGTTATACCAAGAGACCCAGTACTTC CASTWGRLAGLYQETQYF TRBJ2-5 many TRBV5-1 TRBD2
TGTGCCAGCAGCCCTGGGACTAGCGGGGGGCCCGATTGGGAGCAGTACTTC CASSPGTSGGPDWEQYF TRBJ2-7 few TRBV11-2 TRBD2
TGTGCCAGCAGTGACGAGGGCAATCAGCCCCAGCATTTT CASSDEGNQPQHF TRBJ1-5 many TRBV25-1 NA
TGCGCCAGCAGCCCCCGGGACAGGGAATCCTATGGCTACACCTTC CASSPRDRESYGYTF TRBJ1-2 many TRBV4-1 TRBD1
TGTGCCAGCAGTCTCCGTGACGTCGACACTGAAGCTTTCTTT CASSLRDVDTEAFF TRBJ1-1 NA TRBV6-5 NA
TGTGCCAGCACCACCCCGACAGGGCCCTATGGCTACACCTTC CASTTPTGPYGYTF TRBJ1-2 many TRBV7-9 TRBD1
TGTGCCAGCAGTTATCCCGGGAATTCACCCCTCCACTTT CASSYPGNSPLHF TRBJ1-6 NA TRBV6-5 NA
TGCAGCGGCCGGGAAGCGAACACTGAAGCTTTCTTT CSGREANTEAFF TRBJ1-1 many TRBV29-1 NA
TGTGCCAGCAGGAGGCCCCGGGACAGATACGAGCAGTACTTC CASRRPRDRYEQYF TRBJ2-7 NA TRBV11-2 TRBD1
TGTGCCAGCAGCCTCACCGGGACGACGAGCTATGGCTACACCTTC CASSLTGTTSYGYTF TRBJ1-2 many TRBV11-2 NA
TGCGCCAGCAGCCAAGGGGAGGGGCCCTACGAGCAGTACTTC CASSQGEGPYEQYF TRBJ2-7 few TRBV4-1 TRBD2
TGTGCCAGCAGTTACACGGGGACTGAAGCTTTCTTT CASSYTGTEAFF TRBJ1-1 many TRBV6-6 NA
TGCGCCAGCAGCTTGGAGGCGGGGGGGTGGAATGAGCAGTTCTTC CASSLEAGGWNEQFF TRBJ2-1 few TRBV5-1 TRBD2
TGTGCCAGCAGCCCACGCCGGGGGGGGACCGAGACCCAGTACTTC CASSPRRGGTETQYF TRBJ2-5 few TRBV27 TRBD2
TGCGCCAGCAGCTTGGGAGGGACTAGCGGGGGCCAAGAGACCCAGTACTTC CASSLGGTSGGQETQYF TRBJ2-5 many TRBV5-1 TRBD2
TGTGCCAGCAGCTTCAGAAGGGCTGAGCGCAGGAATGGCTACACCTTC CASSFRRAERRNGYTF TRBJ1-2 few TRBV7-6 NA
TGTGCCAGTAGTCCGGGTAGGGGAACTAATGAAAAACTGTTTTTT CASSPGRGTNEKLFF TRBJ1-4 NA TRBV19 NA
TGTGCCAGCAGCTCGACTAGCGGGGCAGGGGTTGAGCAGTTCTTC CASSSTSGAGVEQFF TRBJ2-1 NA TRBV7-3 TRBD2
TGTGCCAGTGGATTCGGGGGCTACAATGAGCAGTTCTTC CASGFGGYNEQFF TRBJ2-1 few TRBV3-1 NA
TGCAGTGCTAGTTCAGGGGGAGAGACTGAAGCTTTCTTT CSASSGGETEAFF TRBJ1-1 few TRBV20-1 TRBD1
TGTGCCAGCAGTTTTCGACAGGTCAATGAGCAGTTCTTC CASSFRQVNEQFF TRBJ2-1 NA TRBV27 NA
TGTGCCAGCAGCCCCTCTGCTAGCGGGGGCAGGTACAATGAGCAGTTCTTC CASSPSASGGRYNEQFF TRBJ2-1 NA TRBV9 TRBD2
TGCAGTGCTAGAGAGGCGGGGGGGCTGAACATTCAGTACTTC CSAREAGGLNIQYF TRBJ2-4 many TRBV20-1 TRBD2
TGCGCCAGCAGCCAGGACACTCTCACAGATACGCAGTATTTT CASSQDTLTDTQYF TRBJ2-3 many TRBV4-3 NA
TGCGCCAGCATCCCCGGGACAGGGACATGGAATGAGCAGTTCTTC CASIPGTGTWNEQFF TRBJ2-1 many TRBV5-1 TRBD1
TGTGCCAGCAGCTCAACGGGACTAGCAGTCCAAGAGACCCAGTACTTC CASSSTGLAVQETQYF TRBJ2-5 few TRBV7-2 TRBD2
TGTGCCAGTAGCCGGGACAGAGCTGAAGCTTTCTTT CASSRDRAEAFF TRBJ1-1 few TRBV19 TRBD1
TGCGCCAGCAGCTTGGGGCAGCGGCTCTCCTACAATGAGCAGTTCTTC CASSLGQRLSYNEQFF TRBJ2-1 NA TRBV5-1 NA
TGTGCCAGCAGCCACGAGTCGAGGACCCAGTACTTC CASSHESRTQYF TRBJ2-5 many TRBV3-1 NA
TGCGCCAGCAGCCAAGAGTTTCAGGGGGCCTTTGGCTACACCTTC CASSQEFQGAFGYTF TRBJ1-2 many TRBV4-3 TRBD1
TGTGCCAGCTCCGGGACAGTCCCCACTGCCCTGACTTTC CASSGTVPTALTF TRBJ2-6 NA TRBV2 TRBD1
TGCGCCAGCAGCAGCCCCAGGGCGGCTCAAGAGACCCAGTACTTC CASSSPRAAQETQYF TRBJ2-5 many TRBV5-1 NA
TGTGCCAGCAGTTCAGGACTAGCACCAGAGACCCAGTACTTC CASSSGLAPETQYF TRBJ2-5 many TRBV7-2 TRBD2
TGCGCCAGCAGCTGGGAGGTCTGGGATACGCAGTATTTT CASSWEVWDTQYF TRBJ2-3 many TRBV5-1 NA
TGTGCCAGCGGCAGGGGGCCTGCTTTCTTT CASGRGPAFF TRBJ1-1 few TRBV5-4 TRBD1
TGTGCTAGTGGGTTCAGGAAATTGGATCAGCCCCAGCATTTT CASGFRKLDQPQHF TRBJ1-5 NA TRBV12-5 NA
TGTGCCAGCAGCCCCTCCCAGGGGTCCTACAATGAGCAGTTCTTC CASSPSQGSYNEQFF TRBJ2-1 few TRBV9 NA
TGTGCCAGCAGCAACTCGGGCCAGGCCAAAAACATTCAGTACTTC CASSNSGQAKNIQYF TRBJ2-4 many TRBV21-1 NA
TGTGCCAGCAGCAACGGCAGGGGGCGAGGGCGAAGCACAGATACGCAGTATTTT CASSNGRGRGRSTDTQYF TRBJ2-3 many TRBV21-1 NA
TGTGCCAGCAGCCCAACCCGTACCGGGGAGCTGTTTTTT CASSPTRTGELFF TRBJ2-2 many TRBV27 NA